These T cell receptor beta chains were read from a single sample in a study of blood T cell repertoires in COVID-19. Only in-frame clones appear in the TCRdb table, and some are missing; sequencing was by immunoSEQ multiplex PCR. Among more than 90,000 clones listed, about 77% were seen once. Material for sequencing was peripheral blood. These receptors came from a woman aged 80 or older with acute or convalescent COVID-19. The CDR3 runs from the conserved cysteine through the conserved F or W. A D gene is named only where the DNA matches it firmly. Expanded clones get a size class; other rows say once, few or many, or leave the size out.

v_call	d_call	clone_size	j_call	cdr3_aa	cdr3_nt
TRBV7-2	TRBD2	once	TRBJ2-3	CASSLGPSGTTDTQYF	TGTGCCAGCAGCTTAGGTCCTAGCGGGACCACAGATACGCAGTATTTT
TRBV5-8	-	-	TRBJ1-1	CASSPVGRDREAFF	TGTGCCAGCAGCCCGGTGGGGAGGGACCGTGAAGCTTTCTTT
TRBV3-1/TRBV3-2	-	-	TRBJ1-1	CASSPTPGNTEAFF	TGTGCCAGCAGTCCCACCCCAGGGAACACTGAAGCTTTCTTT
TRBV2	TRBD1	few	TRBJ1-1	CASSRTGNAEAFF	TGTGCCAGCAGCCGGACAGGGAACGCTGAAGCTTTCTTT
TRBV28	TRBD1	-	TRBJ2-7	CASSYPTGGTPYEQYF	TGTGCCAGCAGTTACCCGACAGGGGGCACCCCTTACGAGCAGTACTTC
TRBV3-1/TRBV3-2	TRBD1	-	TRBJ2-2	CASSRQGDTVGELFF	TGTGCCAGCAGCCGACAGGGGGACACAGTCGGGGAGCTGTTTTTT
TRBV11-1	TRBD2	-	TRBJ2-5	CARGGAGRGETQYF	TGTGCCAGAGGGGGAGCCGGGAGGGGAGAGACCCAGTACTTC
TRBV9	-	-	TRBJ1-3	CASSVGGPGNTIYF	TGTGCCAGCAGCGTAGGGGGGCCCGGAAACACCATATATTTT
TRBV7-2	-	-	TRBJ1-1	CASSFHGYTGLNTEAFF	TGTGCCAGCAGCTTTCATGGGTATACAGGGTTGAACACTGAAGCTTTCTTT
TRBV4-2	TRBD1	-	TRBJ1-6	CASSQQGARVSPLHF	TGTGCCAGCAGCCAACAGGGGGCACGGGTTTCACCCCTCCACTTT
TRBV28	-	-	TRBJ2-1	CASSPPVTFEQFF	TGTGCCAGCAGTCCTCCGGTAACCTTTGAGCAGTTCTTC
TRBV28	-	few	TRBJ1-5	CASISPGSGQPQHF	TGTGCCAGCATCTCTCCGGGTTCGGGTCAGCCCCAGCATTTT
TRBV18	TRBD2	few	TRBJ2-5	CASSPRWEGSQETQYF	TGTGCCAGCTCACCACGTTGGGAGGGGTCACAAGAGACCCAGTACTTC
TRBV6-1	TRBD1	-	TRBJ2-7	CASSERAGGSSYEQYF	TGTGCCAGCAGTGAAAGGGCAGGGGGAAGCTCCTACGAGCAGTACTTC
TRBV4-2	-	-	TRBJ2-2	CASSQDITGELFF	TGTGCCAGCAGCCAAGATATCACCGGGGAGCTGTTTTTT
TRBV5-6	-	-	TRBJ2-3	CASSPLPTDTQYF	TGTGCCAGCAGCCCCCTCCCTACAGATACGCAGTATTTT
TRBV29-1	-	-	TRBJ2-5	CSVEGPGTQYF	TGCAGCGTTGAGGGCCCCGGGACCCAGTACTTC
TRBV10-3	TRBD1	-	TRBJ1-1	CAISPTGRAEAFF	TGTGCCATCAGTCCGACAGGGCGCGCTGAAGCTTTCTTT
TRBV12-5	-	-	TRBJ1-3	CASGSSIDSGNTIYF	TGTGCTAGTGGTTCGAGTATTGACTCTGGAAACACCATATATTTT
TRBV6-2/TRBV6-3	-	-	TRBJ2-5	CASSYPAGETQYF	TGTGCCAGCAGTTACCCCGCGGGGGAGACCCAGTACTTC
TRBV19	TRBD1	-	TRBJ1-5	CASSTIPGQGSNQPQHF	TGTGCCAGTAGTACTATCCCGGGACAGGGTTCCAATCAGCCCCAGCATTTT
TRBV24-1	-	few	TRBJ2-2	CATSDLPQATNTGELFF	TGTGCCACCAGTGATTTGCCCCAGGCTACGAACACCGGGGAGCTGTTTTTT
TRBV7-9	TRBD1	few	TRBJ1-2	CASSTGRGQANYGYTF	TGTGCCAGCAGCACCGGACGAGGACAGGCTAACTATGGCTACACCTTC
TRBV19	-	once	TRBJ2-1	CASSISSASNEQFF	TGTGCCAGTAGTATTTCTAGCGCCTCTAATGAGCAGTTCTTC
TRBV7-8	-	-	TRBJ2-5	CASSLGRGLQETQYF	TGTGCCAGCAGCTTAGGGCGGGGACTCCAAGAGACCCAGTACTTC
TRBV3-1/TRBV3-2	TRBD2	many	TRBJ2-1	CASSQGAASGGADEQFF	TGTGCCAGCAGCCAAGGTGCGGCTAGCGGGGGGGCAGATGAGCAGTTCTTC
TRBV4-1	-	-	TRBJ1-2	CASSQEGRVFYGYTF	TGCGCCAGCAGCCAAGAGGGCAGGGTGTTTTATGGCTACACCTTC
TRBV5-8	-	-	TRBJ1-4	CASSLGTRESNEKLFF	TGTGCCAGCAGCTTGGGAACCCGGGAATCCAACGAAAAACTGTTTTTT
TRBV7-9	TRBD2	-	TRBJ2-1	CASSLTLNSGGVGNEQFF	TGTGCCAGCAGCTTAACCCTAAATAGCGGGGGGGTTGGCAATGAGCAGTTCTTC
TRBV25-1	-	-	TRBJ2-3	CASSEFQSRGTQYF	TGTGCCAGCAGTGAGTTCCAGTCTAGGGGTACGCAGTATTTT
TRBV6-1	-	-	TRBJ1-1	CASSGQWGGSNTEAFF	TGTGCCAGCAGTGGACAATGGGGGGGATCTAACACTGAAGCTTTCTTT
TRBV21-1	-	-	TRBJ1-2	CASKLSGTTGYTF	TGTGCCAGCAAGTTATCCGGGACAACGGGCTACACCTTC
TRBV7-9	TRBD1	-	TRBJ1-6	CASSLESWQGDSPLHF	TGTGCCAGCAGCTTAGAGTCCTGGCAGGGGGATTCACCCCTCCACTTT
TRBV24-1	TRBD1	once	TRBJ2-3	CATSGQDTITDTQYF	TGTGCCACCTCAGGACAGGATACAATCACAGATACGCAGTATTTT
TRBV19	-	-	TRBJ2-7	CASSSSDLVRQYF	TGTGCCAGTAGTTCTTCCGATTTAGTTCGGCAGTACTTC
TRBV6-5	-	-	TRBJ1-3	CAAGGSGNTIYF	TGTGCCGCCGGGGGTTCTGGAAACACCATATATTTT
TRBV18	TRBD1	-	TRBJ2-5	CASSPGDRQETQYF	TGTGCCAGCTCACCTGGGGACAGACAAGAGACCCAGTACTTC
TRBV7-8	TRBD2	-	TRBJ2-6	CASSLGGSGANVLTF	TGTGCCAGCAGCTTGGGGGGGTCTGGGGCCAACGTCCTGACTTTC
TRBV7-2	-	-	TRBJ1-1	CASSPGQRLEAFF	TGTGCCAGCAGCCCCGGACAGAGGCTTGAAGCTTTCTTT
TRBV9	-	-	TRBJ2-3	CASSVVGGWADTQYF	TGTGCCAGCAGCGTAGTGGGCGGGTGGGCAGATACGCAGTATTTT
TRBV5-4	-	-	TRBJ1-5	CASSQGGRPNQPQHF	TGTGCCAGCAGCCAGGGTGGTAGGCCGAATCAGCCCCAGCATTTT
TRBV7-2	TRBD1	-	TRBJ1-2	CASSLLGQGAYYGYTF	TGTGCCAGCAGCTTATTGGGACAGGGGGCTTACTATGGCTACACCTTC
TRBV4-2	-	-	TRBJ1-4	CASSQEWGQGEKLFF	TGTGCCAGCAGCCAAGAGTGGGGGCAGGGTGAAAAACTGTTTTTT
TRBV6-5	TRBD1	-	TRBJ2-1	CASSSSRDSHNEQFF	TGTGCCAGCAGTTCTAGCCGGGACAGCCACAATGAGCAGTTCTTC
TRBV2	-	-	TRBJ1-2	CASSGQTNYGYTF	TGTGCCAGCAGCGGACAGACTAACTATGGCTACACCTTC
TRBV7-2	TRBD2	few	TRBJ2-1	CASSSSGRVYNEQFF	TGTGCCAGCAGCTCTAGCGGGAGGGTCTACAATGAGCAGTTCTTC